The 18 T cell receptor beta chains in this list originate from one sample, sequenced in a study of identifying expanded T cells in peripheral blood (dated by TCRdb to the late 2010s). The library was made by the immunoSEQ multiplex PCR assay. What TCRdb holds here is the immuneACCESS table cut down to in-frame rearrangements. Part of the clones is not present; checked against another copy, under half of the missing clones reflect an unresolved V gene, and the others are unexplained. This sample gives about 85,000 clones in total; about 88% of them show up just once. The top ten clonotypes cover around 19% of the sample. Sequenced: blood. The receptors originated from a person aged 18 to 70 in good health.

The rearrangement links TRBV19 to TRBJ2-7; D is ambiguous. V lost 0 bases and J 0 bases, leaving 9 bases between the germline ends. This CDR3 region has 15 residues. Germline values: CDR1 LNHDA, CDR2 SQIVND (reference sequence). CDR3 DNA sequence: TGTGCCAGTAGTATAGATAGAGACTCCTCCTACGAGCAGTACTTC. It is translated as CASSIDRDSSYEQYF.

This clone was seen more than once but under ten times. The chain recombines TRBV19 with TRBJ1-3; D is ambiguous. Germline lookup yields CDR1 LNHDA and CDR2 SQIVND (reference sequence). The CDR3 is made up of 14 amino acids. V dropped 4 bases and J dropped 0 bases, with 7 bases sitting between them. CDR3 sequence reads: CASSTLNSGNTIYF. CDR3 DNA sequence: TGTGCCAGTAGTACCCTCAACTCTGGAAACACCATATATTTT.

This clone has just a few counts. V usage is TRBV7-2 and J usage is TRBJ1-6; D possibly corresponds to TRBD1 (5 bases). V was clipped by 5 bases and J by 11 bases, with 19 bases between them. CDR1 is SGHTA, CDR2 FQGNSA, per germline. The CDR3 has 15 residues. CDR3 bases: TGTGCCAGCAGCCCAGTAGAGCAGGGATGGACACCCCTCCACTTT. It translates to CASSPVEQGWTPLHF.

CDR3 sequence (DNA): TGCGCCAGCAGCCAAGAGAGGCAGGCTCAAACCTTC. Translated, it gives CASSQERQAQTF. This chain links TRBV4-3 with TRBJ1-2; D unresolved. This CDR3 is 12 amino acids long. V was clipped by 0 bases and J by 14 bases, with 13 bases between them. The germline CDR1 and CDR2 sequences are LGHNA and YSLEER.

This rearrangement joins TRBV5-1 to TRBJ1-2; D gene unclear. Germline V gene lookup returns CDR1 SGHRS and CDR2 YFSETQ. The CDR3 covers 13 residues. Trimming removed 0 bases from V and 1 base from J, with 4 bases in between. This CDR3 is CASSLGYNYGYTF. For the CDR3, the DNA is TGCGCCAGCAGCTTGGGGTATAACTATGGCTACACCTTC.

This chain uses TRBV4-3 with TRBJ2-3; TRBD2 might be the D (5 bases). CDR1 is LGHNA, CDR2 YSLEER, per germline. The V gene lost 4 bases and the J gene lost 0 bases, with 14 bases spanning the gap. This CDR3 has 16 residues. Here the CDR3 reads CASSLSSSGSTDTQYF. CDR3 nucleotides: TGCGCCAGCAGCCTAAGCTCGAGCGGTAGCACAGATACGCAGTATTTT.

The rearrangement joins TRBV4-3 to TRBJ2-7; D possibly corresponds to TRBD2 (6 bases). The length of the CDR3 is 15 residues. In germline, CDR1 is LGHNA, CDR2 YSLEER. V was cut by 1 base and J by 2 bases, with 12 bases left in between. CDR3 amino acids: CASSQVRLATYEQYF. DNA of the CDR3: TGCGCCAGCAGCCAAGTGCGGCTAGCGACCTACGAGCAGTACTTC.

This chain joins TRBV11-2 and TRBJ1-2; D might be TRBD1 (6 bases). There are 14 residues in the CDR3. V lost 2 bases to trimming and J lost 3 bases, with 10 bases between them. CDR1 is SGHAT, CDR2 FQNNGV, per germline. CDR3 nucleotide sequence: TGTGCCAGCAGCTTAAACGGGGGCTACTATGGCTACACCTTC. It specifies CASSLNGGYYGYTF.

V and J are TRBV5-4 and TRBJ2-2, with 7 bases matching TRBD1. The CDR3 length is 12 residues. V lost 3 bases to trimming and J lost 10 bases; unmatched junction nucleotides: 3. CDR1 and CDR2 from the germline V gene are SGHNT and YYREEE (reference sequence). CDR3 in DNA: TGTGCCAGCAGCTACAGGGGTTCGGAGCTGTTTTTT. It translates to CASSYRGSELFF.

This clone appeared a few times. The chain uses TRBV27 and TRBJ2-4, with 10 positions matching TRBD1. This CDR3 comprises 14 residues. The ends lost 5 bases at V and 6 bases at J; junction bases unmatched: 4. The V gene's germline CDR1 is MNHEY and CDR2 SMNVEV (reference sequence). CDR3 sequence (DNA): TGTGCCAGCAGTACCTGGGACAGGGGAAACATTCAGTACTTC. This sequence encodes CASSTWDRGNIQYF.

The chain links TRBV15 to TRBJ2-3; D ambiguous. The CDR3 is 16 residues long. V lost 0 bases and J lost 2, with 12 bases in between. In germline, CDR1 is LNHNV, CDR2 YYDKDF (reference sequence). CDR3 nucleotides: TGTGCCACCAGCAGAGATCTCGCGGCAACCACAGATACGCAGTATTTT. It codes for CATSRDLAATTDTQYF.

As DNA, the CDR3 is TGTGCCAGTGGTTTCGGAGGCTACACCTTC. It translates to CASGFGGYTF. The J gene is TRBJ1-2, the V gene TRBV19; no clear D. Germline-derived CDR1 and CDR2 are LNHDA and SQIVND (reference sequence). V was trimmed by 8 bases and J by 8 bases, leaving 9 bases between them. CDR3 length: 10 residues.

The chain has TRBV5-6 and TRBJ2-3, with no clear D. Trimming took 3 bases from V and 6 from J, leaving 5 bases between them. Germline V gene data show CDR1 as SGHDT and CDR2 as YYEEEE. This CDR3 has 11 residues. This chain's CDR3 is CASSSADTQYF. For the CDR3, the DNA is TGTGCCAGCAGCTCCGCGGATACGCAGTATTTT.

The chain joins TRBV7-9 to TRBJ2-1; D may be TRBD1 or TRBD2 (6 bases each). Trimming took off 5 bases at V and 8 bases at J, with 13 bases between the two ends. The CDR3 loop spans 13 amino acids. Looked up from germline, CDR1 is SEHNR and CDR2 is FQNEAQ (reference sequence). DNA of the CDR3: TGTGCCAGCAGCCCCCAAGGGGGGTATGAGCAGTTCTTC. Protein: CASSPQGGYEQFF.

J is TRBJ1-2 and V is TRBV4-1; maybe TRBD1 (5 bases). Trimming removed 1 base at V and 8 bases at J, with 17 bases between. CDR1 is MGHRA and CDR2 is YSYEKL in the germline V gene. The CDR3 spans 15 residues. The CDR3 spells CASSQVSAGRGGYTF. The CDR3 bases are TGCGCCAGCAGCCAAGTATCGGCAGGGCGAGGGGGCTACACCTTC.

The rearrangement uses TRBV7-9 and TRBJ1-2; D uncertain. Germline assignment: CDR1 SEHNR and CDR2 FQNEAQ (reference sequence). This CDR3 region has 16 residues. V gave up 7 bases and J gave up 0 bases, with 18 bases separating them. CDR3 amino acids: CASTPGWAATNYGYTF. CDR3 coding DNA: TGTGCCAGCACCCCGGGATGGGCAGCAACTAACTATGGCTACACCTTC.

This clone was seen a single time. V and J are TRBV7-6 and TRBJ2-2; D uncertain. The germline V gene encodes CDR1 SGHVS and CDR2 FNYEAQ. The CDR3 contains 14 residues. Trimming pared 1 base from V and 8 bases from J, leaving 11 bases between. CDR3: CASSLEARRGELFF. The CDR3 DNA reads TGTGCCAGCAGCTTAGAGGCACGTCGAGGGGAGCTGTTTTTT. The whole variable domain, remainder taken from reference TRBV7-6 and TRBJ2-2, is GAGVSQSPRYKVTKRGQDVALRCDPISGHVSLYWYRQALGQGPEFLTYFNYEAQQDKSGLPNDRFSAERPEGSISTLTIQRTEQRDSAMYRCASSLEARRGELFFGEGSRLTVL.

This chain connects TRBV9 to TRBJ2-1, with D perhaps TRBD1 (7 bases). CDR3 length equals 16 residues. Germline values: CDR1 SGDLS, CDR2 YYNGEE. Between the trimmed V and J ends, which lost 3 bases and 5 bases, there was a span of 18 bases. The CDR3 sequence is CASSAKGQGGNNEQFF. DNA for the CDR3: TGTGCCAGCAGCGCAAAAGGGCAGGGGGGTAACAATGAGCAGTTCTTC.